This T cell receptor beta chain comes out of a study of blood T cell repertoires in COVID-19. Study in general: Samples came from the United States, Italy and Spain, spanning acute and convalescent COVID-19. T cells, B-cell-depleted T cells, or PBMCs supplied cDNA or gDNA.

Per the study methods: Estimated nucleated cell counts came from reference gene primer amplification. Using immunoSEQ multiplex PCR, the repertoire was profiled, and TCRdb retains in-frame clones only, with some absent. D and trimming come from the DNA, and the V and J calls and clone size come from that table. The sample records fewer than 300,000 clones, 70% to 90% being singletons. The sequence came from a human donor with COVID-19, enrolled during active disease. The donor label of this sample is uncertain. The sequencing input was peripheral blood.

This chain's CDR3 is CASSRQGLQAEAFF. CDR3 nucleotides: TGTGCCAGCAGTCGACAGGGGCTACAGGCTGAAGCTTTCTTT. The chain recombines TRBV27 with TRBJ1-1; the match to TRBD1 covers 8 bases. Per the germline V gene, CDR1 is MNHEY and CDR2 is SMNVEV (reference sequence). CDR3 size: 14 residues. V gave up 5 bases and J gave up 6 bases; unmatched junction bases: 8.